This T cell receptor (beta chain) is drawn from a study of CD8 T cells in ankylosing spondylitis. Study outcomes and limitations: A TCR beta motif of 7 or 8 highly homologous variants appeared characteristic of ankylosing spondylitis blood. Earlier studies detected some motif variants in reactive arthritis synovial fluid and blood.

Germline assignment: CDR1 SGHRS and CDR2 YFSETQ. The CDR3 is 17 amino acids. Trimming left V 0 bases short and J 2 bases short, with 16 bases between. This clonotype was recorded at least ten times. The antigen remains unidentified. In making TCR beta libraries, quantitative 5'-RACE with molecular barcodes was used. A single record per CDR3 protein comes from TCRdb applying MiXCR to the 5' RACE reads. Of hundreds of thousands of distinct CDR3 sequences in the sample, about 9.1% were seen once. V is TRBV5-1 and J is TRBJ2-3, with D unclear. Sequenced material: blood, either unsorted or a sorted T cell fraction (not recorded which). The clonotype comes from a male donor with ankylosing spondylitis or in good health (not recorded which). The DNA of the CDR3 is TGCGCCAGCAGCTTGGCCGTTGGCTGGACCCACACAGATACGCAGTATTTT. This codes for CASSLAVGWTHTDTQYF.